This T cell receptor beta chain was captured by sequencing in a study of tumor-infiltrating lymphocytes in oesophageal squamous cell carcinoma. V lost 4 bases to trimming and J lost 5 bases; unmatched junction nucleotides: 5. Per the germline V gene, CDR1 is SEHNR and CDR2 is FQNEAQ (reference sequence). There are 14 residues in the CDR3. TCRdb fed the PCR reads into MiXCR, producing one record per CDR3 protein. The sample contains more than 10,000 distinct CDR3 sequences, around 56% of which appear only once. This clonotype was counted at least ten times. Sequencing used esophageal tumor tissue. J is TRBJ2-5 and V is TRBV7-9, with TRBD1 identical over 9 bases. This clonotype was sampled from a female donor with esophageal squamous cell carcinoma. The CDR3 region has the DNA TGTGCCAGCAGCTCGGGACAGGGTTACGAGACCCAGTACTTC. Its translation: CASSSGQGYETQYF.